This T cell receptor (beta chain) came from a study of spatial heterogeneity in lung cancer. Study summary: Every unique TCR and UMI combination, on average, appeared more than ten times in raw reads. Study results and limitations: There were more appearances of ubiquitous expanded tumor TCRs in blood at resection than at follow-up.

As concerns this clonotype: Its antigen is undetermined.

TCRdb re-derived calls from the 5' RACE reads in MiXCR, one entry per CDR3 protein. This table holds around 87,000 distinct CDR3 sequences, approximately 12% found once. The germline V gene encodes CDR1 LGHDT and CDR2 YNNKEL (reference sequence). The CDR3 contains 18 residues. Trimming removed 0 bases from V and 2 bases from J, with 19 bases in between. Time point of the sample: sample taken at primary tumor resection. Researchers sequenced whole RNA taken from tumor, nontumor lung or frozen PBMC without sorting. The clonotype originates from a male donor with early-stage non-small cell lung cancer. The material sequenced was PBMCs, taken at surgery. The rearrangement uses TRBV3-1 and TRBJ2-5, with D tentatively TRBD2 (6 bases). CDR3 sequence: CASSQDRGWGDGQETQYF. In nucleotides, the CDR3 is TGTGCCAGCAGCCAAGATCGGGGTTGGGGGGACGGACAAGAGACCCAGTACTTC.